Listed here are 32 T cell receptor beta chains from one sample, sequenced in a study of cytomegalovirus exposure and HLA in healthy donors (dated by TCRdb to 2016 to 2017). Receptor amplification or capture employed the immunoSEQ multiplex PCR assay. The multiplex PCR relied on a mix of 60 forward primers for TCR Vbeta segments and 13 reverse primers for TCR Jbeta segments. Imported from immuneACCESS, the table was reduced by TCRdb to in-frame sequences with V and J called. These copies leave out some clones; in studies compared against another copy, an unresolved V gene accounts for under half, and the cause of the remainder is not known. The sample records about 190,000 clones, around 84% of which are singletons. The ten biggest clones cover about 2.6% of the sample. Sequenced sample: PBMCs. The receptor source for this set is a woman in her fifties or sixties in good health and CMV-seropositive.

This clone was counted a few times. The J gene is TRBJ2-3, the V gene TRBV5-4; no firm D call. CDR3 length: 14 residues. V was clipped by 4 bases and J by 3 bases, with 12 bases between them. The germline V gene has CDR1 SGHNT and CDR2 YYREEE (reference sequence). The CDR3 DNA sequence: TGTGCCAGCAGCCGTCAAGCTCCGACAGATACGCAGTATTTT. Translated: CASSRQAPTDTQYF.

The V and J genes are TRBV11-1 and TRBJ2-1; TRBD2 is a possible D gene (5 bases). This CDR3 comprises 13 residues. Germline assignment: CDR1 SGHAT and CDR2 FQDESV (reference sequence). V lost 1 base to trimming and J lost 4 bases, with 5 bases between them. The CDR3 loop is CASSLGTYNEQFF. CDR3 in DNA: TGTGCCAGCAGCTTAGGGACTTACAATGAGCAGTTCTTC.

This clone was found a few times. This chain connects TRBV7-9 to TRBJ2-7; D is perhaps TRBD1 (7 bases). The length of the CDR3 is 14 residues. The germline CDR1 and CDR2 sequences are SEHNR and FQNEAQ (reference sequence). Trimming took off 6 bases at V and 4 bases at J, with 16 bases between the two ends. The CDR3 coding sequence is TGTGCCAGCAGTCCAGGGGGGAGTATGTACGAGCAGTACTTC. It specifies CASSPGGSMYEQYF.

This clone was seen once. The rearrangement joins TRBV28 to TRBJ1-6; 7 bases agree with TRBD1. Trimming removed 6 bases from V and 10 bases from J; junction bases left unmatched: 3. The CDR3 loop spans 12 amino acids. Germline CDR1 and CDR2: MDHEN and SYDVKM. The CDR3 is CASSLQGSPLHF. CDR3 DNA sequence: TGTGCCAGCAGCTTACAGGGGTCACCCCTCCACTTT.

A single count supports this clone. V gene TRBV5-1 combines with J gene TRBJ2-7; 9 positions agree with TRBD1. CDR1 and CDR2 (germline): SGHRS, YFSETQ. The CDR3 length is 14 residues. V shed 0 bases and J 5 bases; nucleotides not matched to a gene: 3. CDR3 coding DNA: TGCGCCAGCAGCTTGGACAGGGGGCACAACGAGCAGTACTTC. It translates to CASSLDRGHNEQYF.

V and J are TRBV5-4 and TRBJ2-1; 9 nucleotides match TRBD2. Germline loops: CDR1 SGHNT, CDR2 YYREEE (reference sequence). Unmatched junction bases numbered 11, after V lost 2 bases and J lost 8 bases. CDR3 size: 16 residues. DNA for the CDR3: TGTGCCAGCAGCTTAGCGGGGGGCCCCTTAGGTTATGAGCAGTTCTTC. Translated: CASSLAGGPLGYEQFF.

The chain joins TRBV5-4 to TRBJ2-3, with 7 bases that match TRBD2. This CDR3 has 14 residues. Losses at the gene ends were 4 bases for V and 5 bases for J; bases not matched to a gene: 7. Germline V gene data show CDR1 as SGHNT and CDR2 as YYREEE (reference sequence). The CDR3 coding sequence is TGTGCCAGCAGCCACGGAGCGGGGAAAGATACGCAGTATTTT. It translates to CASSHGAGKDTQYF.

For the CDR3, the DNA is TGTGCCAGCAGCCAAGATATAGCGGGAAACCAAGAGACCCAGTACTTC. It codes for CASSQDIAGNQETQYF. This chain connects TRBV4-2 to TRBJ2-5, with 8 bases identical to TRBD2. V was clipped by 0 bases and J by 0 bases; unmatched bases: 3. The CDR3 is 16 residues long. Germline V gives CDR1 LGHNA, CDR2 YNFKEQ.

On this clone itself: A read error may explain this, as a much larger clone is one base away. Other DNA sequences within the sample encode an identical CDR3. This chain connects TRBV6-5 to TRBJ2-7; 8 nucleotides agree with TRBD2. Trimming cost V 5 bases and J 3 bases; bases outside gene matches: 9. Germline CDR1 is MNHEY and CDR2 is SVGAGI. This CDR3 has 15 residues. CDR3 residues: CASSQAAGLDYEQYF. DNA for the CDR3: TGTGCCAGCAGTCAGGCAGCGGGACTAGACTACGAGCAGTACTTC.

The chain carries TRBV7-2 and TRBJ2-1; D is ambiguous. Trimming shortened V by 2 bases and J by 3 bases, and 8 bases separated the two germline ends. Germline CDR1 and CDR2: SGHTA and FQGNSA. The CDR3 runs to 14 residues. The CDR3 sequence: CASSLLTGYNEQFF. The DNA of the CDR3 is TGTGCCAGCAGCTTACTGACGGGCTACAATGAGCAGTTCTTC.

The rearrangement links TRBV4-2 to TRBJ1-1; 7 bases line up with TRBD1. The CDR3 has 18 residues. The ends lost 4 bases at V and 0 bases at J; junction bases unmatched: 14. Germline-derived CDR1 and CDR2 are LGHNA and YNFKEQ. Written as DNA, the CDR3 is TGTGCCAGCAGCCGAGGGGTACGACAGGGAACCTTGAACACTGAAGCTTTCTTT. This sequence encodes CASSRGVRQGTLNTEAFF.

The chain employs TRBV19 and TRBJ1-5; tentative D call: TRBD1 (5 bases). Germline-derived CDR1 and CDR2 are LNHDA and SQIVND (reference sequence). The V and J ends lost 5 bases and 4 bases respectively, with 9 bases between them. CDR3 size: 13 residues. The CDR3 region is CASSETGNQPQHF. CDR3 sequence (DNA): TGTGCCAGTAGTGAAACAGGTAATCAGCCCCAGCATTTT. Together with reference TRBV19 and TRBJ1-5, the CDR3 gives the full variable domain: DGGITQSPKYLFRKEGQNVTLSCEQNLNHDAMYWYRQDPGQGLRLIYYSQIVNDFQKGDIAEGYSVSREKKESFPLTVTSAQKNPTAFYLCASSETGNQPQHFGDGTRLSIL.

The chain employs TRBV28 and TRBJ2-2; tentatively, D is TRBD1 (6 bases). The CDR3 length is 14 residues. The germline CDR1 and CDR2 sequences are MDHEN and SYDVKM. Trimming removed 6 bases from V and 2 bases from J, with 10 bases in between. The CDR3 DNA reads TGTGCCAGCAGAGCAGGGGATAACACCGGGGAGCTGTTTTTT. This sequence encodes CASRAGDNTGELFF.

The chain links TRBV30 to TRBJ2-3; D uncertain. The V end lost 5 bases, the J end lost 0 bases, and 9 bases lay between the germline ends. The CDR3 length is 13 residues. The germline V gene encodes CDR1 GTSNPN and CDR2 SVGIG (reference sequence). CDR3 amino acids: CAWAFLSTDTQYF. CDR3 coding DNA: TGTGCCTGGGCATTTCTAAGCACAGATACGCAGTATTTT.

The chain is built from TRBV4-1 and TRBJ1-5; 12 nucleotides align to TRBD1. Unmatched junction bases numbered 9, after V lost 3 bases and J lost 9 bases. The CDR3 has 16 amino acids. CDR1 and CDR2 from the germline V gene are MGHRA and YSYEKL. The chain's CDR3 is CASSQGGQGAVWPQHF. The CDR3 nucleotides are TGCGCCAGCAGCCAGGGGGGACAGGGGGCGGTTTGGCCCCAGCATTTT.

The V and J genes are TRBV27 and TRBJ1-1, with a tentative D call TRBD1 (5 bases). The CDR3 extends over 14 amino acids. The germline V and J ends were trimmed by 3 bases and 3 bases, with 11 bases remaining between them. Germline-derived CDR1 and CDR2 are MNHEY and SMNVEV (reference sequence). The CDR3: CASSFRDSYTEAFF. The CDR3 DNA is TGTGCCAGCAGTTTTAGGGACTCCTACACTGAAGCTTTCTTT.

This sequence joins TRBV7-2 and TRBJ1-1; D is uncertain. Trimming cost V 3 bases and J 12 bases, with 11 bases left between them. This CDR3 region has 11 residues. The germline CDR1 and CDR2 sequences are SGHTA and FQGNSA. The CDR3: CASSLNGVTFF. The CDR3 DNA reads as TGTGCCAGCAGCTTGAACGGTGTAACTTTCTTT.

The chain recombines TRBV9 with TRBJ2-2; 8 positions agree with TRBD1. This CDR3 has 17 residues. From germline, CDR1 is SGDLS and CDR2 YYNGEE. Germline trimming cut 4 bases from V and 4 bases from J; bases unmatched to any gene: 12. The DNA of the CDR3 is TGTGCCAGCAGCCCTGGGACAGGCCTCTGGGGCACCGGGGAGCTGTTTTTT. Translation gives CASSPGTGLWGTGELFF.

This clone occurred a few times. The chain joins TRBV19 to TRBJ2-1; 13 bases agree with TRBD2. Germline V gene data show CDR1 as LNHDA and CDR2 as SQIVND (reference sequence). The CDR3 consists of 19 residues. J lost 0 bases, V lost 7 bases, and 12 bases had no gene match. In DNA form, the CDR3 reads TGTGCCAGTACGCCTCAAGGACTAGCGGGGGTTAGCTCCTACAATGAGCAGTTCTTC. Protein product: CASTPQGLAGVSSYNEQFF.

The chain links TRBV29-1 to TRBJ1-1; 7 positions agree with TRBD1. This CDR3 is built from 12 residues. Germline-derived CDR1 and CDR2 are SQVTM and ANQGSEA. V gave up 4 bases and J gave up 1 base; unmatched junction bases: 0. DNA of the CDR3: TGCAGCGTTGGACAGGGGAACACTGAAGCTTTCTTT. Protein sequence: CSVGQGNTEAFF.

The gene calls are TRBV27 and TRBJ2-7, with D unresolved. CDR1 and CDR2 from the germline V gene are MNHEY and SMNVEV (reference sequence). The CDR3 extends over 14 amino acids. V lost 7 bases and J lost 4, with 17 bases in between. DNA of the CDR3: TGTGCCAGCAACCACCCCCAATCGAGTTACGAGCAGTACTTC. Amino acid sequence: CASNHPQSSYEQYF.

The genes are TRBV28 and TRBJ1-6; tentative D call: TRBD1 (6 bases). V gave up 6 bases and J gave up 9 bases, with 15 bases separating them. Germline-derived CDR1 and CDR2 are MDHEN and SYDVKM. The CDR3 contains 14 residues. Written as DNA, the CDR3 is TGTGCCAGCAGAAATACAGGGAGGGCTTCACCCCTCCACTTT. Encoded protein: CASRNTGRASPLHF.

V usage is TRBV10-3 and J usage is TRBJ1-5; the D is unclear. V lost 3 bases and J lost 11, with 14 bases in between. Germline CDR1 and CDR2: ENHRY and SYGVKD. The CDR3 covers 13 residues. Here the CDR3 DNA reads TGTGCCATCAGTGAAGAAGTTGGAGCGACCCAGCATTTT. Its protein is CAISEEVGATQHF.

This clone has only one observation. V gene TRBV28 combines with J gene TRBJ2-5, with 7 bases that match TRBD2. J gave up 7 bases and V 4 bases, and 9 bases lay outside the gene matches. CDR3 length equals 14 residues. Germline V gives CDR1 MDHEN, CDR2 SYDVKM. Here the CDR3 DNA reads TGTGCCAGCAGTTCTCAGAGGTGGGGGGGGACCCAGTACTTC. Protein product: CASSSQRWGGTQYF.

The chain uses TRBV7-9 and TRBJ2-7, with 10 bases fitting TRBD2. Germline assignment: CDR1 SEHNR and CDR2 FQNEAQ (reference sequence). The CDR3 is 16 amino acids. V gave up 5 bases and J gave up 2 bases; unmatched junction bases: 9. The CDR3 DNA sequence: TGTGCCAGCAGCCCCCGGGTCACTAGCGGGGCCTACGAGCAGTACTTC. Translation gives CASSPRVTSGAYEQYF.

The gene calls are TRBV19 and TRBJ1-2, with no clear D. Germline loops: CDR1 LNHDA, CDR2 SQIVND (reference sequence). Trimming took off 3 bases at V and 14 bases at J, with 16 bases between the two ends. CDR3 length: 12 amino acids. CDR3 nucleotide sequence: TGTGCCAGTAGTATCGAGCGTGGCCCTCGGACCTTC. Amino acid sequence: CASSIERGPRTF.

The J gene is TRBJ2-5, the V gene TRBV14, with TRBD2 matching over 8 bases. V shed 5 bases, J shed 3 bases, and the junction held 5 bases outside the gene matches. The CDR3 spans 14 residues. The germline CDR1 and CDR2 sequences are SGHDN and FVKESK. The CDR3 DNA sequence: TGTGCCAGCAGCTCCGGGACTAGGGAAGAGACCCAGTACTTC. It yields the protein CASSSGTREETQYF. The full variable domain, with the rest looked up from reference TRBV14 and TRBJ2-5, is EAGVTQFPSHSVIEKGQTVTLRCDPISGHDNLYWYRRVMGKEIKFLLHFVKESKQDESGMPNNRFLAERTGGTYSTLKVQPAELEDSGVYFCASSSGTREETQYFGPGTRLLVL.

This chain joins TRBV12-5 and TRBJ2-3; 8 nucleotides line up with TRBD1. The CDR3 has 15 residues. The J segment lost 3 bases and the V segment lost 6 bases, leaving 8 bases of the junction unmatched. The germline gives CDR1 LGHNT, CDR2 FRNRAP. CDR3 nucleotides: TGTGCTAGTGGCTCAGGGGGCTCGGGTACAGATACGCAGTATTTT. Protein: CASGSGGSGTDTQYF.

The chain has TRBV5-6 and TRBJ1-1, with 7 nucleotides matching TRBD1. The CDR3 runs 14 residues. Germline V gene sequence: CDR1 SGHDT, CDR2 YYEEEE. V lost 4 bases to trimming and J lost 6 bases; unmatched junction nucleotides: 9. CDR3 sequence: CASSPRDSLPEAFF. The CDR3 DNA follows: TGTGCCAGCAGCCCCCGGGACAGTCTCCCTGAAGCTTTCTTT. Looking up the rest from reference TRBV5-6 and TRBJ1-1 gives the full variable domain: DAGVTQSPTHLIKTRGQQVTLRCSPKSGHDTVSWYQQALGQGPQFIFQYYEEEERQRGNFPDRFSGHQFPNYSSELNVNALLLGDSALYLCASSPRDSLPEAFFGQGTRLTVV.

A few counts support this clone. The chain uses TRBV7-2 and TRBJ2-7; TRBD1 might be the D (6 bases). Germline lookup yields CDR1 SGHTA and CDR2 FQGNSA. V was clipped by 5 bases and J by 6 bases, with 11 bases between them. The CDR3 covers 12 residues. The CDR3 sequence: CASSTQGTEQYF. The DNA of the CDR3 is TGTGCCAGCAGCACCCAGGGGACCGAGCAGTACTTC.

The DNA for the CDR3 is TGTGCCAGCAGTCATGCGGGTTTGGGGTACAATGAGCAGTTCTTC. It is translated as CASSHAGLGYNEQFF. The chain has TRBV28 and TRBJ2-1; tentative D call: TRBD2 (5 bases). The germline V gene encodes CDR1 MDHEN and CDR2 SYDVKM. V dropped 5 bases and J dropped 4 bases, with 15 bases sitting between them. The CDR3 spans 15 residues.

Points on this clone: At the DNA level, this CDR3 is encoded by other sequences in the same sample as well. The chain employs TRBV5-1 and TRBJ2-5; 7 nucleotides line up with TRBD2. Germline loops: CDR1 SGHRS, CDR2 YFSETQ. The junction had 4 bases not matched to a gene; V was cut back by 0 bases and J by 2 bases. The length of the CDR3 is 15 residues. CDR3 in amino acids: CASSLGSGGQETQYF. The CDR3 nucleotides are TGCGCCAGCAGCTTGGGCTCGGGGGGACAAGAGACCCAGTACTTC.